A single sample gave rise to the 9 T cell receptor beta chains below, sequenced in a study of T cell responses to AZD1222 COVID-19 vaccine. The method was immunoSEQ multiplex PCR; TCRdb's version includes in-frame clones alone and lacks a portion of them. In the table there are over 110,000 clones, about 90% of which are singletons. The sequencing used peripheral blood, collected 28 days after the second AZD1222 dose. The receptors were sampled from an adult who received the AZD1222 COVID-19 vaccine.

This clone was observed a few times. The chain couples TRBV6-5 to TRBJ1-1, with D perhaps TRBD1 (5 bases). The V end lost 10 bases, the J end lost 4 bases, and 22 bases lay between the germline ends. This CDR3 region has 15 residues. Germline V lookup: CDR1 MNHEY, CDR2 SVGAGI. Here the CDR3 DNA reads TGTGCCACCCACGGAGGGTATGGGGGGGTCACTGAAGCTTTCTTT. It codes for CATHGGYGGVTEAFF.

The CDR3: CASTPESNQPQHF. The CDR3 DNA sequence: TGTGCCAGCACCCCCGAGAGCAATCAGCCCCAGCATTTT. This rearrangement joins TRBV12-3 or TRBV12-4 to TRBJ1-5, with unresolved D. V was cut by 7 bases and J by 1 base, with 8 bases left in between. The CDR3 runs to 13 residues.

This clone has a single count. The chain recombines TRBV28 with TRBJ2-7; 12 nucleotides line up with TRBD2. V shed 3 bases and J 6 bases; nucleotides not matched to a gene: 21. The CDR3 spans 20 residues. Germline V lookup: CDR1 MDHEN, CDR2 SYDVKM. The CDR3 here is CASSLSGYGRLAGESGEQYF. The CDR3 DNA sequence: TGTGCCAGCAGTTTGTCCGGCTACGGTCGACTAGCGGGAGAATCCGGCGAGCAGTACTTC. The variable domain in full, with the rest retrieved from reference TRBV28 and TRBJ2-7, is DVKVTQSSRYLVKRTGEKVFLECVQDMDHENMFWYRQDPGLGLRLIYFSYDVKMKEKGDIPEGYSVSREKKERFSLILESASTNQTSMYLCASSLSGYGRLAGESGEQYFGPGTRLTVT.

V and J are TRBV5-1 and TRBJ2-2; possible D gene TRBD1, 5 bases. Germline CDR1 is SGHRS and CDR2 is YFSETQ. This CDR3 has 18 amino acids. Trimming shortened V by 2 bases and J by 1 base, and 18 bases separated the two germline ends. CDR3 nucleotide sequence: TGCGCCAGCAGCTTACGTATTAGGGGTCAAAAGAACACCGGGGAGCTGTTTTTT. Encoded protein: CASSLRIRGQKNTGELFF.

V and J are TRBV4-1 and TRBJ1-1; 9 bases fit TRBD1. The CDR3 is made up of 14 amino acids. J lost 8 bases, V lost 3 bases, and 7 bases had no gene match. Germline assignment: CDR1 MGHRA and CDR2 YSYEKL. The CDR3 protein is CASSHPWDRAEAFF. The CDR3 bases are TGCGCCAGCAGCCACCCGTGGGACAGGGCCGAAGCTTTCTTT.

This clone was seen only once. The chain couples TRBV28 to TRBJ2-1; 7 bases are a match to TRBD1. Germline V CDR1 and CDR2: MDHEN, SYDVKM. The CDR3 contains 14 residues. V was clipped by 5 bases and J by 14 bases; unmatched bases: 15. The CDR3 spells CASSTSGTVMREFF. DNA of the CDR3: TGTGCCAGCAGTACTTCCGGGACAGTAATGAGGGAGTTCTTC.

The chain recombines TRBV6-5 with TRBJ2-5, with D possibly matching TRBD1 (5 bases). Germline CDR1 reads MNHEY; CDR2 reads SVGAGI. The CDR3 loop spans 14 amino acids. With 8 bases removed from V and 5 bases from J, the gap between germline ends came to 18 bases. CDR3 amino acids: CASYSAGKRETQYF. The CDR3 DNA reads TGTGCCAGCTACTCGGCAGGGAAGAGGGAGACCCAGTACTTC.

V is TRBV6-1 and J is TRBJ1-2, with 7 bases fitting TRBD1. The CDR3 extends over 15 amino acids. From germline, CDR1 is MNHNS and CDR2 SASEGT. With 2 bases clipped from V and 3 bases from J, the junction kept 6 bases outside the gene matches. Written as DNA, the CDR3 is TGTGCCAGCAGTGAATCGGCCAGGGGGGACTATGGCTACACCTTC. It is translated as CASSESARGDYGYTF.

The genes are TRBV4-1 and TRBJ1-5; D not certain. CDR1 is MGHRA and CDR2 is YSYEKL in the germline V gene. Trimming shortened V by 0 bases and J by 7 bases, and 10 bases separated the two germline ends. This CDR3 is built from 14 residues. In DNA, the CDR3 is TGCGCCAGCAGCCAAGATAGGGTAGGACAGCCCCAGCATTTT. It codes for CASSQDRVGQPQHF.